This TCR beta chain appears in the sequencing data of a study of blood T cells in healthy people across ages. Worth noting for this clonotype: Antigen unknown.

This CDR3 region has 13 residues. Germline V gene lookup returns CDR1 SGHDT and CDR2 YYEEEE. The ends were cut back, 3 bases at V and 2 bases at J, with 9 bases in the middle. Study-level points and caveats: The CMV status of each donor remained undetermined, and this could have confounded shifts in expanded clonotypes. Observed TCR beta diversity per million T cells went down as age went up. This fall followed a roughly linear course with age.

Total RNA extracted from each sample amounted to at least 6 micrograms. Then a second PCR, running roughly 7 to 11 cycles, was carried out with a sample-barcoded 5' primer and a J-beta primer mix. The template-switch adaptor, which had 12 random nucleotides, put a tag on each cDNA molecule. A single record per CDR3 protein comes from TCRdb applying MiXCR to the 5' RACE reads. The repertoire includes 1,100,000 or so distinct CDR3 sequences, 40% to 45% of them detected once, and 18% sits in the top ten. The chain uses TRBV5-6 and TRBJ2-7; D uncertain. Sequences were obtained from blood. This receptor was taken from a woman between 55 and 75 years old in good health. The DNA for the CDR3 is TGTGCCAGCAGCTGGGAATCCCCCTACGAGCAGTACTTC. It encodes CASSWESPYEQYF.